Shown below are 10 T cell receptor beta chains from a single sample sequenced in a study of radiotherapy plus CTLA-4 blockade in lung cancer. Profiling relied on immunoSEQ multiplex PCR, and the TCRdb table lists in-frame clones only, not all of them. The profile covers tens of thousands of clones, with around 87% appearing a single time and more than 2% taken by the ten largest. Sequenced here: peripheral blood, sampled from a patient treated with radiotherapy plus ipilimumab. The source is a human donor with non-small cell lung cancer who had a partial response to radiotherapy plus ipilimumab.

DNA for the CDR3: TGCGCCAGCAGCTTGGATTGGCAGCCCCAGGCGGAAGCTTTCTTT. Amino acids: CASSLDWQPQAEAFF. This chain links TRBV5-1 with TRBJ1-1, with unresolved D. This CDR3 region has 15 residues. The V and J ends lost 0 bases and 8 bases respectively, with 17 bases between them. Germline V CDR1 and CDR2: SGHRS, YFSETQ.

The rearrangement joins TRBV28 to TRBJ2-7, with 7 bases aligning to TRBD2. V lost 5 bases to trimming and J lost 7 bases; unmatched junction nucleotides: 17. There are 16 residues in the CDR3. Germline V gene sequence: CDR1 MDHEN, CDR2 SYDVKM. This CDR3 reads CASSPRQGAGSREQYF. In DNA, the CDR3 is TGTGCCAGCAGTCCCCGCCAGGGAGCGGGGAGTAGAGAGCAGTACTTC. Supplemented by reference TRBV28 and TRBJ2-7, the full variable domain reads DVKVTQSSRYLVKRTGEKVFLECVQDMDHENMFWYRQDPGLGLRLIYFSYDVKMKEKGDIPEGYSVSREKKERFSLILESASTNQTSMYLCASSPRQGAGSREQYFGPGTRLTVT.

The chain couples TRBV7-2 to TRBJ2-1; 12 nucleotides match TRBD2. This CDR3 spans 17 amino acids. V shed 4 bases and J 8 bases; nucleotides not matched to a gene: 12. CDR1 is SGHTA, CDR2 FQGNSA, per germline. The CDR3 protein is CASSSAGLAGGGDEQFF. CDR3 nucleotide sequence: TGTGCCAGCAGCTCGGCGGGGCTAGCGGGGGGGGGAGATGAGCAGTTCTTC.

The rearrangement joins TRBV11-2 to TRBJ2-6; no definite D call. Per the germline V gene, CDR1 is SGHAT and CDR2 is FQNNGV. The V gene lost 3 bases and the J gene lost 4 bases, with 13 bases spanning the gap. The CDR3 consists of 16 residues. In DNA form, the CDR3 reads TGTGCCAGCAGCTTTTCGGCGGCTTCAGGGGCCAACGTCCTGACTTTC. This gives the protein CASSFSAASGANVLTF. The entire variable domain, with the rest obtained from reference TRBV11-2 and TRBJ2-6, is as follows: EAGVAQSPRYKIIEKRQSVAFWCNPISGHATLYWYQQILGQGPKLLIQFQNNGVVDDSQLPKDRFSAERLKGVDSTLKIQPAKLEDSAVYLCASSFSAASGANVLTFGAGSRLTVL.

Of note for this clone: At one boundary the junction diverges from the germline segment, which might be a read error. The rearrangement joins TRBV5-6 to TRBJ2-2; D is perhaps TRBD1 (5 bases). This CDR3 has 15 amino acids. Germline CDR1 SGHDT, CDR2 YYEEEE. The CDR3 region is CASSPGPGNPGELFF. CDR3 DNA sequence: TGTGCCAGCAGCCCTGGACCAGGGAACCCCGGGGAGCTGTTTTTT.

Concerning this clone: Other DNA sequences in the same sample also yield this CDR3. The chain recombines TRBV2 with TRBJ1-2; 7 bases are shared with TRBD1. CDR1 is SNHLY, CDR2 FYNNEI, per germline. J gave up 4 bases and V 6 bases, and 5 bases lay outside the gene matches. There are 13 residues in the CDR3. The CDR3 nucleotides are TGTGCCAGCAGCGCGACAGGGTTCTATGGCTACACCTTC. It yields the protein CASSATGFYGYTF.

In its sample, this clone was seen once. V is TRBV6-5 and J is TRBJ2-2; the match to TRBD2 covers 9 bases. The V segment lost 8 bases and the J segment 5 bases; nucleotides outside the gene matches: 6. The germline V gene has CDR1 MNHEY and CDR2 SVGAGI. This CDR3 has 14 amino acids. The CDR3 DNA reads TGTGCCAGCGCTCGTAGCGGGAGTACCGGGGAGCTGTTTTTT. Amino acids: CASARSGSTGELFF.

V usage is TRBV10-3 and J usage is TRBJ2-5, with D unclear. V was shortened by 5 bases and J by 2 bases, with 9 bases between the two germline ends. The CDR3 sequence is 13 residues long. Germline-derived CDR1 and CDR2 are ENHRY and SYGVKD. This chain's CDR3 is CAISPNGQETQYF. In DNA form, the CDR3 reads TGTGCCATCAGTCCTAACGGTCAAGAGACCCAGTACTTC.

This clone has a single count. The chain has TRBV12-5 and TRBJ2-3, with 9 bases matching TRBD1. J was trimmed by 5 bases and V by 0 bases; bases with no gene match: 15. This CDR3 region has 19 residues. CDR1 and CDR2 from the germline V gene are LGHNT and FRNRAP. CDR3 in DNA: TGTGCTAGTGGTTTGGTAAAGATAGGGAAGACAGGGGGTGAAGATACGCAGTATTTT. Protein product: CASGLVKIGKTGGEDTQYF.

V gene TRBV7-2 combines with J gene TRBJ1-6; D unresolved. The CDR3 contains 14 residues. Germline assignment: CDR1 SGHTA and CDR2 FQGNSA. V was pared by 6 bases and J by 6 bases, with 12 bases between. The CDR3 reads CASSLNGLNSPLHF. CDR3 sequence (DNA): TGTGCCAGCAGTTTAAACGGACTTAATTCACCCCTCCACTTT.